Listed here are 14 T cell receptor beta chains from one sample, sequenced in a study of cytomegalovirus exposure and HLA in healthy donors. Use of 60 Vbeta and 13 Jbeta primers characterized the PCR. The assay was immunoSEQ multiplex PCR, and TCRdb's table has in-frame clones only and misses some. This table has some 110,000 clones, approximately 78% appearing once. Sequenced material: PBMCs. The receptors come from a man aged 35 to 55 in good health and CMV-seronegative.

J is TRBJ1-6 and V is TRBV20-1; no definite D call. The CDR3 covers 10 residues. In germline, CDR1 is DFQATT, CDR2 SNEGSKA (reference sequence). Trimming removed 1 base at V and 16 bases at J, with 8 bases between. CDR3 loop: CSARGPELHF. The CDR3 region has the DNA TGCAGTGCTAGAGGTCCTGAGCTCCACTTT.

This clone has just a few counts. The chain has TRBV2 and TRBJ1-6; D perhaps matches TRBD1 (6 bases). Trimming pared 7 bases from V and 5 bases from J, leaving 15 bases between. This CDR3 contains 15 residues. Germline assignment: CDR1 SNHLY and CDR2 FYNNEI. The CDR3 nucleotides read TGTGCCAGCACAATAGGGGACACTGATAATTCACCCCTCCACTTT. It specifies CASTIGDTDNSPLHF.

The chain links TRBV7-2 to TRBJ1-1; 8 positions agree with TRBD1. Germline CDR1 reads SGHTA; CDR2 reads FQGNSA. V lost 4 bases to trimming and J lost 5 bases; unmatched junction nucleotides: 9. The CDR3 totals 15 residues. In DNA, the CDR3 is TGTGCCAGCAGCTCGGGTACAGGGGGAGAAACTGAAGCTTTCTTT. Protein sequence: CASSSGTGGETEAFF.

The chain joins TRBV2 to TRBJ1-6; TRBD1 is a possible D gene (6 bases). The CDR3 is 13 residues long. V was pared by 4 bases and J by 7 bases, with 8 bases between. Germline lookup yields CDR1 SNHLY and CDR2 FYNNEI. The DNA of the CDR3 is TGTGCCAGCAGTGGGGGGCCGAATTCACCCCTCCACTTT. Translated, it gives CASSGGPNSPLHF.

In its sample, this clone was seen a few times. The rearrangement joins TRBV6-6 to TRBJ2-5; TRBD2 aligns across 7 bases. Per the germline V gene, CDR1 is MNHNY and CDR2 is SVGAGI (reference sequence). The CDR3 spans 12 residues. In DNA, the CDR3 is TGTGCGACGGGGGGAGCCTTAGAGACCCAGTACTTC. It yields the protein CATGGALETQYF.

V usage is TRBV7-9 and J usage is TRBJ2-7, with a tentative D call TRBD2 (7 bases). Germline-derived CDR1 and CDR2 are SEHNR and FQNEAQ (reference sequence). Trimming removed 5 bases at V and 5 bases at J, with 19 bases between. This CDR3 contains 15 residues. The CDR3, as DNA: TGTGCCAGCAGCCTCGAGCGGGGACAAGGAGACGAGCAGTACTTC. It is translated as CASSLERGQGDEQYF.

A few counts support this clone. This rearrangement joins TRBV4-3 to TRBJ1-6, with a tentative D call TRBD1 (6 bases). The CDR3 is made up of 16 amino acids. The germline V gene encodes CDR1 LGHNA and CDR2 YSLEER. The V end was cut by 5 bases, the J end by 6 bases, with 17 bases between. Here the CDR3 DNA reads TGCGCCAGCAGCAGCAACCTAGGACAGACTAATTCACCCCTCCACTTT. Encoded protein: CASSSNLGQTNSPLHF.

CDR3 coding DNA: TGTGCCTGGAGTGTATTAGAGATTGTTAATTCACCCCTCCACTTT. Amino acid sequence: CAWSVLEIVNSPLHF. The chain combines TRBV30 with TRBJ1-6; D gene ambiguous. In germline, CDR1 is GTSNPN, CDR2 SVGIG (reference sequence). The CDR3 is 15 residues long. The germline V and J ends were trimmed by 0 bases and 6 bases, with 12 bases remaining between them.

Here the CDR3 reads CASSLGQGANTIYF. CDR3 nucleotides: TGTGCCAGCAGCTTGGGACAGGGGGCAAACACCATATATTTT. The chain employs TRBV5-6 and TRBJ1-3, with 10 bases that match TRBD1. There are 14 residues in the CDR3. Trimming at V came to 0 bases and at J to 6 bases, leaving 0 bases not matched to a gene. CDR1 is SGHDT and CDR2 is YYEEEE in the germline V gene.

The CDR3 sequence: CAWSRGTANSPLHF. CDR3 coding DNA: TGTGCCTGGAGTCGCGGGACAGCAAATTCACCCCTCCACTTT. The chain uses TRBV30 and TRBJ1-6, with 7 bases lining up with TRBD1. The CDR3 extends over 14 amino acids. V dropped 2 bases and J dropped 7; count of bases not matched to a gene: 5. Germline loops: CDR1 GTSNPN, CDR2 SVGIG (reference sequence). Full variable domain (remainder filled in from reference TRBV30 and TRBJ1-6): SQTIHQWPATLVQPVGSPLSLECTVEGTSNPNLYWYRQAAGRGLQLLFYSVGIGQISSEVPQNLSASRPQDRQFILSSKKLLLSDSGFYLCAWSRGTANSPLHFGNGTRLTVT.

The rearrangement links TRBV27 to TRBJ2-7; weak D call: TRBD2 (7 bases). The V and J ends lost 8 bases and 4 bases respectively, with 21 bases between them. This CDR3 is 15 amino acids long. Germline-derived CDR1 and CDR2 are MNHEY and SMNVEV (reference sequence). The CDR3 bases are TGTGCCAGCGCGAGTCTGAGGGGGGGCACATACGAGCAGTACTTC. Protein product: CASASLRGGTYEQYF.

V is TRBV5-4 and J is TRBJ2-3; 11 bases are a match to TRBD2. V was clipped by 0 bases and J by 2 bases; unmatched bases: 5. CDR1 is SGHNT, CDR2 YYREEE, per germline (reference sequence). This CDR3 spans 17 amino acids. CDR3 region: CASSLVTSGGHTDTQYF. The CDR3 DNA reads as TGTGCCAGCAGCTTGGTCACTAGCGGGGGCCACACAGATACGCAGTATTTT.

The chain has TRBV7-2 and TRBJ2-7; 7 bases match TRBD1. This CDR3 has 16 residues. The germline CDR1 and CDR2 sequences are SGHTA and FQGNSA. J gave up 2 bases and V 3 bases, and 10 bases lay outside the gene matches. CDR3 nucleotide sequence: TGTGCCAGCAGCTTCATTGGCAGGGGGTCTGCCTACGAGCAGTACTTC. It yields the protein CASSFIGRGSAYEQYF. Full variable domain (outside the CDR3, taken from reference TRBV7-2 and TRBJ2-7): GAGVSQSPSNKVTEKGKDVELRCDPISGHTALYWYRQSLGQGLEFLIYFQGNSAPDKSGLPSDRFSAERTGGSVSTLTIQRTQQEDSAVYLCASSFIGRGSAYEQYFGPGTRLTVT.

This clone occurred once. This chain joins TRBV5-4 and TRBJ2-1; 8 nucleotides match TRBD2. The CDR3 has 15 residues. V was pared by 0 bases and J by 6 bases, with 5 bases of the junction left unmatched. Germline CDR1 is SGHNT and CDR2 is YYREEE (reference sequence). In nucleotides, the CDR3 is TGTGCCAGCAGCTTGGCCGGGACTAGGGGCAATGAGCAGTTCTTC. Its protein is CASSLAGTRGNEQFF.